A selection of T cell receptor beta chains follows, all from one sample in a study of CD8 T cells in ankylosing spondylitis. TCRdb used MiXCR to reprocess the 5' RACE reads, holding one entry per CDR3 protein. The sample records roughly 130,000 distinct CDR3 sequences, approximately 13% being singletons. The specimen sequenced was blood, either unsorted or a sorted T cell fraction (not recorded which). These receptors all stem from a female donor with ankylosing spondylitis or in good health (not recorded which). Each CDR3 is given without its conserved first and last residue.

CDR3 protein,J gene,V gene
ASSLTARQGVNTEAF,TRBJ1-1,TRBV5-1
ATFRGWANTEAF,TRBJ1-1,TRBV6-1
ASKNQGWTEAF,TRBJ1-1,TRBV7-8
ASSLWGGQGFSNEQF,TRBJ2-1,TRBV28
ASSGGTAHYEQF,TRBJ2-1,TRBV5-1
ASRPRAASPLH,TRBJ1-6,TRBV25-1
AISESSSGLAPLH,TRBJ1-6,TRBV10-3
ASSVSGRARETQY,TRBJ2-5,TRBV7-9
ASSPHSIAAYEQY,TRBJ2-7,TRBV5-1
ASTVRVGNTIY,TRBJ1-3,TRBV12-3/TRBV12-4
ASNNRPYEQY,TRBJ2-7,TRBV12-3/TRBV12-4
ASSLYRETQY,TRBJ2-5,TRBV5-1
ASSPGQNYGYT,TRBJ1-2,TRBV28
ATSSGVAGGYEQY,TRBJ2-7,TRBV15
ASRADTDTQY,TRBJ2-3,TRBV2
ASGAGHEQY,TRBJ2-7,TRBV14
ASRTGTSGISEQY,TRBJ2-7,TRBV12-3/TRBV12-4
ASSRQTGPDTQY,TRBJ2-3,TRBV12-3/TRBV12-4